This T cell receptor (beta chain) is from a study of T cells after yellow fever vaccination (dated 2019 in TCRdb). About the investigation overall: Libraries from fractions with low cell numbers were prepared with the SMART-Seq v4 Ultra Low Input RNA kit. Two healthy male donors, one aged 18 to 29 and one aged 30 to 40 years, made up the cohort. Bulk PBMC replicates and cell subsets were isolated from blood drawn at multiple timepoints before and after both primary and secondary immunization. To track T-cell clones before and after primary and booster YFV17D yellow fever vaccination, bulk TCR alpha and beta repertoires were sequenced longitudinally.

TCR cDNA was synthesized by 5'RACE template switching, which introduced a universal primer site and unique molecular identifiers. Priming for cDNA synthesis came from both the TCR alpha and TCR beta constant segments. Two PCR steps were used to amplify libraries, with sample barcodes and sequencing adapters being added in the second step. Sequencing of libraries was done on Illumina HiSeq 2500 (2x100 bp) or NovaSeq (2x150 bp). Under the source paper's analysis protocol: MIGEC handled demultiplexing of reads and collapsing into UMI consensus sequences, while MiXCR performed V(D)J alignment. Clonotypes responding to the vaccine were identified with edgeR on replicate PBMC samples, with the criteria of FDR below 0.01 and a log2 fold change above 5 up to day 15. Each bulk clonotype received a CD4 or CD8 identity based on whether the sequenced CD4 or CD8 repertoire contained that clonotype at higher abundance. TCRdb redid the processing of the public reads, applying fastp at Q25 and MiXCR, and retained in-frame beta chains. Under each unique CDR3 protein, matching rows form one entry showing the most common genes and DNA. TCRdb, not the authors, supplied the V and J calls. This sample has around 300,000 distinct CDR3 sequences in its table, and approximately 13% of those were observed once. The ten largest make up roughly 0.5% of the sample.

Taken with the paper, the label for treatment or condition translates to: live attenuated yellow fever vaccine strain. A standard Ficoll-Paque protocol was used to isolate PBMCs from peripheral blood. Dynabeads CD4 and CD8 positive selection kits were used to isolate the CD4 and CD8 T-cell fractions. TriZol was used to extract RNA from bulk PBMCs, CD4 and CD8 fractions, and dextramer-positive and dextramer-negative fractions. From the germline V gene (reference sequence), CDR1 is LNHNV and CDR2 is YYDKDF. The CDR3 starts with the cysteine, ends with the phenylalanine, and has 16 residues. The only DNA kept is the CDR3, 48 bases in frame from the first base. V is shortened by 3 bases, J by 0 bases, and the region joining them spans 11 bases. General study outcomes and caveats: Because abundant contaminating clonotypes from the bulk population could be contained in FACS-sorted repertoires, computational filtering was required. Most clones expanded after primary vaccination were re-detected after the booster (almost 98% of CD4 and more than 70% of CD8), suggesting broad memory maintenance. The secondary T-cell response was weaker than the primary response but faster, peaking on day 5 instead of day 15. Because the study included only a couple of donors, the extent to which the findings can be generalized is limited. A small fraction of clonotypes appeared in both the CD4 and CD8 compartments, likely as a result of convergent recombination.

This clonotype occurred a few times. It lacks a known antigen. Base qualities are missing; no much larger clone stands one base away. The input for sequencing was CD4+ T cells sorted from PBMCs, taken 45 days after the yellow fever booster vaccination. The chain is made from TRBV15 and TRBJ2-2; the D call could be TRBD1 or TRBD2, with each sharing 5 bases. The receptor was derived from a man younger than 45 who received the YFV17D yellow fever vaccine. Here is the DNA: TGTGCCACCAGCAGTTTGGGGGTTTCGAACACCGGGGAGCTGTTTTTT. Its protein is CATSSLGVSNTGELFF.